Each of the 7 T cell receptor beta chains below was sequenced from the same sample in a study of blood T cells in healthy people across ages. For the second PCR, which ran for about 7 to 12 cycles, a sample-barcoded 5' primer and a J-beta primer mix were used. TCRdb re-analysed the 5' RACE reads in MiXCR, keeping a single row per CDR3 protein. The repertoire includes roughly 1,700,000 distinct CDR3 sequences, 28% of them detected once, and 7.7% sits in the top ten. The material sequenced was blood. These receptor sequences come from a woman under 40 in good health.

The genes are TRBV30 and TRBJ1-2; D gene uncertain. Germline CDR1 GTSNPN, CDR2 SVGIG (reference sequence). The germline V and J ends were trimmed by 2 bases and 4 bases, with 20 bases remaining between them. This CDR3 contains 16 residues. The CDR3 region is CAWSRSPRYPIYGYTF. The CDR3 DNA reads TGTGCCTGGAGTAGGTCCCCCAGGTATCCAATCTATGGCTACACCTTC.

A few counts support this clonotype. The V call is TRBV7-2, the J call TRBJ2-1, with 9 bases identical to TRBD1. The V and J ends lost 1 base and 7 bases, in that order; junction bases with no gene match: 5. The CDR3 length is 15 residues. The germline gives CDR1 SGHTA, CDR2 FQGNSA. The CDR3 sequence is CASSLVQGARNEQFF. The CDR3, as DNA: TGTGCCAGCAGCTTAGTACAGGGGGCGCGAAATGAGCAGTTCTTC.

The table lists this clonotype with many counts. V usage is TRBV28 and J usage is TRBJ2-7, with 7 bases fitting TRBD1. With V trimmed by 7 bases and J by 3 bases, 6 bases remained unmatched. CDR3 length: 13 residues. Per the germline V gene, CDR1 is MDHEN and CDR2 is SYDVKM. The CDR3 region is CASKGTAFYEQYF. In DNA, the CDR3 is TGTGCCAGCAAAGGGACAGCTTTCTACGAGCAGTACTTC.

V is TRBV2 and J is TRBJ2-2, with D perhaps assigned TRBD1 or TRBD2 (5 bases each). In germline, CDR1 is SNHLY, CDR2 FYNNEI. Trimming removed 3 bases from V and 8 bases from J, with 10 bases in between. The CDR3 runs 13 residues. As DNA, the CDR3 is TGTGCCAGCAGTGAGGGGGTTTCGGGGGAGCTGTTTTTT. Translation gives CASSEGVSGELFF.

The rearrangement uses TRBV18 and TRBJ1-2; D possibly corresponds to TRBD1 (5 bases). V dropped 0 bases and J dropped 5 bases, with 10 bases sitting between them. Germline V gives CDR1 KGHSH, CDR2 LQKENI. The CDR3 consists of 14 residues. Written as DNA, the CDR3 is TGTGCCAGCTCACCACCGCAGGGAGGGTATGGCTACACCTTC. This translates into CASSPPQGGYGYTF.

This clonotype appeared a few times. This chain connects TRBV27 to TRBJ2-7; D remains unclear. Germline CDR1 and CDR2: MNHEY and SMNVEV (reference sequence). The CDR3 length is 14 residues. Trimming shortened V by 4 bases and J by 10 bases, and 20 bases separated the two germline ends. The CDR3 DNA reads as TGTGCCAGCAGTTCCTCCTCAGAAGCCCCAGGACAGTACTTC. Translated: CASSSSSEAPGQYF.

CDR3 protein: CASSLGAWGNEQYF. CDR3 nucleotides: TGTGCCAGCAGCTTAGGAGCGTGGGGGAATGAGCAGTACTTC. The chain is built from TRBV11-2 and TRBJ2-1; the D gene could be TRBD1 or TRBD2 (5 bases each). TRBJ2-7 matches the DNA end more closely, so the J call is doubtful. In germline, CDR1 is SGHAT, CDR2 FQNNGV. This CDR3 is 14 amino acids long.